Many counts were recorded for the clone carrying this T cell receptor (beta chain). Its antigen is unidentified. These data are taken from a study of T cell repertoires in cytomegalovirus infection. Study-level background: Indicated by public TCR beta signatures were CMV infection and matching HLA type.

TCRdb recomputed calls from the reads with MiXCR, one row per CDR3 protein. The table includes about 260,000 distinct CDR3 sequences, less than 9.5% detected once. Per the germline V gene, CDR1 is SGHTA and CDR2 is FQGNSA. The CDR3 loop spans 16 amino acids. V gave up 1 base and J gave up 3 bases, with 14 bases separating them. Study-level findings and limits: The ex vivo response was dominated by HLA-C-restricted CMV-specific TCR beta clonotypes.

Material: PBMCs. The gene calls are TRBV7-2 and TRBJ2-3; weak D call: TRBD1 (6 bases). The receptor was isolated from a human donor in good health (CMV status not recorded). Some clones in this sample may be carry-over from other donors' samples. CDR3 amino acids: CASSLGHGQRTDTQYF. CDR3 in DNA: TGTGCCAGCAGCTTAGGCCACGGACAGAGGACAGATACGCAGTATTTT. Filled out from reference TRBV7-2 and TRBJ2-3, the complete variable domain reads GAGVSQSPSNKVTEKGKDVELRCDPISGHTALYWYRQSLGQGLEFLIYFQGNSAPDKSGLPSDRFSAERTGGSVSTLTIQRTQQEDSAVYLCASSLGHGQRTDTQYFGPGTRLTVL.